The 30 T cell receptor beta chains in this list originate from one sample, sequenced in a study of shared clonotypes between healthy human individuals. Measured with immunoSEQ multiplex PCR; TCRdb has only the in-frame clones, and not every one. The sample consists of just over 2,000,000 clones, 85% to 95% of them appearing once. The sequenced sample was naive CD4+ T cells sorted from blood. Subset here: CD45RA+ positively selected. Source of these receptors: a man aged 18 to 29 in good health.

The sample holds one count of this clone. The chain combines TRBV28 with TRBJ1-5; possibly TRBD1 for D (6 bases). V was cut by 1 base and J by 0 bases, with 10 bases left in between. The CDR3 has 16 amino acids. The germline V gene encodes CDR1 MDHEN and CDR2 SYDVKM. The CDR3, as DNA: TGTGCCAGCAGTTTATACAGGGATTATAGCAATCAGCCCCAGCATTTT. Translating gives CASSLYRDYSNQPQHF.

This clone was seen only a few times. The sample has other DNA sequences that encode this CDR3 too. The chain has TRBV19 and TRBJ1-5; D not resolved. The germline V gene has CDR1 LNHDA and CDR2 SQIVND (reference sequence). The CDR3 extends over 14 amino acids. Trimming cost V 3 bases and J 0 bases, with 6 bases left between them. This CDR3 is CASSIWDSNQPQHF. The DNA of the CDR3 is TGTGCCAGTAGTATCTGGGATAGCAATCAGCCCCAGCATTTT.

The rearrangement links TRBV7-9 to TRBJ1-4; 7 bases map to TRBD1. With V trimmed by 0 bases and J by 4 bases, 8 bases remained unmatched. The CDR3 totals 17 residues. Germline V gives CDR1 SEHNR, CDR2 FQNEAQ (reference sequence). The CDR3 coding sequence is TGTGCCAGCAGCTTAGCAGGGTTACAGGGGATTAATGAAAAACTGTTTTTT. Amino acids: CASSLAGLQGINEKLFF.

This clone showed up just once. The rearrangement uses TRBV5-1 and TRBJ2-5; TRBD2 matches 14 bases. There are 17 residues in the CDR3. Germline values: CDR1 SGHRS, CDR2 YFSETQ. With V trimmed by 5 bases and J by 5 bases, 11 bases remained unmatched. CDR3 bases: TGCGCCAGCAGTCCGGGACTAGCGGGAGTGACGAAGGAGACCCAGTACTTC. Protein: CASSPGLAGVTKETQYF.

The V and J genes are TRBV30 and TRBJ2-5, with D perhaps matching TRBD1 or TRBD2 (5 bases each). The CDR3 totals 14 residues. Germline V CDR1 and CDR2: GTSNPN, SVGIG (reference sequence). Trimming shortened V by 3 bases and J by 1 base, and 12 bases separated the two germline ends. Here the CDR3 DNA reads TGTGCCTGGAGGGGGGTTAAGATCCAAGAGACCCAGTACTTC. The encoded protein is CAWRGVKIQETQYF.

The V and J genes are TRBV28 and TRBJ1-2; D perhaps matches TRBD1 (6 bases). V was clipped by 2 bases and J by 4 bases, with 26 bases between them. The CDR3 spans 19 residues. CDR1 is MDHEN and CDR2 is SYDVKM in the germline V gene. The CDR3 protein is CASSLGSAGALGRTYGYTF. In nucleotides, the CDR3 is TGTGCCAGCAGTTTAGGTAGCGCGGGGGCGCTCGGTCGGACCTATGGCTACACCTTC.

The rearrangement joins TRBV11-2 to TRBJ2-7, with 7 bases identical to TRBD2. The CDR3 covers 15 residues. V dropped 3 bases and J dropped 6; count of bases not matched to a gene: 11. Germline loops: CDR1 SGHAT, CDR2 FQNNGV. The CDR3 is CASSLVVGWEGEQYF. The CDR3, as DNA: TGTGCCAGCAGCTTGGTGGTAGGATGGGAGGGCGAGCAGTACTTC. Combining the CDR3 with reference TRBV11-2 and TRBJ2-7 gives the whole variable domain EAGVAQSPRYKIIEKRQSVAFWCNPISGHATLYWYQQILGQGPKLLIQFQNNGVVDDSQLPKDRFSAERLKGVDSTLKIQPAKLEDSAVYLCASSLVVGWEGEQYFGPGTRLTVT.

This chain uses TRBV2 with TRBJ2-7, with D perhaps assigned TRBD1 or TRBD2 (5 bases each). Germline V CDR1 and CDR2: SNHLY, FYNNEI. Trimming left V 5 bases short and J 0 bases short, with 8 bases between. CDR3 size: 13 residues. In DNA, the CDR3 is TGTGCCAGCAGTACTGGGACCTCCTACGAGCAGTACTTC. It yields the protein CASSTGTSYEQYF.

The chain combines TRBV6-6 with TRBJ2-1; D gene uncertain. Trimming removed 6 bases at V and 7 bases at J, with 13 bases between. CDR3 length: 13 amino acids. CDR1 is MNHNY, CDR2 SVGAGI, per germline (reference sequence). Here the CDR3 DNA reads TGTGCCAGCAGCAGAGAAAGTAGGAATGAGCAGTTCTTC. Translating gives CASSRESRNEQFF.

V usage is TRBV18 and J usage is TRBJ2-5; weak D call: TRBD2 (5 bases). Trimming removed 5 bases at V and 2 bases at J, with 12 bases between. CDR1 KGHSH and CDR2 LQKENI come from the germline V gene. This CDR3 region has 14 residues. The DNA for the CDR3 is TGTGCCAGCTCAGCGGACTTACGGCAAGAGACCCAGTACTTC. Encoded protein: CASSADLRQETQYF.

CDR3 loop: CASSGGGRDYGYTF. The CDR3 bases are TGCGCCAGCAGCGGAGGGGGCCGCGACTATGGCTACACCTTC. The V gene is TRBV5-1, the J gene TRBJ1-2, with 7 nucleotides matching TRBD1. Germline trimming cut 4 bases from V and 3 bases from J; bases unmatched to any gene: 6. The CDR3 is 14 residues long. From germline, CDR1 is SGHRS and CDR2 YFSETQ.

The chain combines TRBV5-1 with TRBJ2-2; the D is unclear. Trimming shortened V by 5 bases and J by 6 bases, and 8 bases separated the two germline ends. The CDR3 consists of 12 residues. Germline-derived CDR1 and CDR2 are SGHRS and YFSETQ. DNA of the CDR3: TGCGCCAGCAGTCGGAGCCCCGGGGAGCTGTTTTTT. This sequence encodes CASSRSPGELFF.

The chain uses TRBV18 and TRBJ1-3, with D hard to call. CDR1 is KGHSH and CDR2 is LQKENI in the germline V gene. The length of the CDR3 is 14 residues. The V and J ends lost 0 bases and 3 bases respectively, with 6 bases between them. The CDR3 DNA reads TGTGCCAGCTCACCACCAGGGATTGGAAACACCATATATTTT. This sequence encodes CASSPPGIGNTIYF.

The chain couples TRBV6-1 to TRBJ1-3; a possible D gene is TRBD1 (5 bases). The CDR3 has 15 residues. V was trimmed by 3 bases and J by 6 bases, leaving 15 bases between them. Germline V lookup: CDR1 MNHNS, CDR2 SASEGT. The CDR3, as DNA: TGTGCCAGCAGTGAGGGGGGGAACATAGTAAACACCATATATTTT. It specifies CASSEGGNIVNTIYF.

The genes are TRBV18 and TRBJ1-3; D might be TRBD1 (6 bases). The CDR3 sequence is 16 residues long. Trimming cost V 2 bases and J 2 bases, with 13 bases left between them. The germline V gene encodes CDR1 KGHSH and CDR2 LQKENI. In nucleotides, the CDR3 is TGTGCCAGCTCACCAATGAACAGGGTAGCTGGAAACACCATATATTTT. Translation gives CASSPMNRVAGNTIYF.

The chain carries TRBV10-1 and TRBJ1-4; D is ambiguous. Germline CDR1 is WNHNN and CDR2 is SYGVQD (reference sequence). V dropped 4 bases and J dropped 0 bases, with 6 bases sitting between them. This CDR3 contains 14 residues. The CDR3 reads CASSGLSTNEKLFF. CDR3 sequence (DNA): TGCGCCAGCAGTGGACTGTCAACTAATGAAAAACTGTTTTTT.

With respect to this clone: This sample includes further DNA sequences coding for the same CDR3. The chain recombines TRBV5-1 with TRBJ2-6, with 7 bases matching TRBD2. This CDR3 has 15 amino acids. Germline V gene sequence: CDR1 SGHRS, CDR2 YFSETQ. The ends lost 7 bases at V and 0 bases at J; junction bases unmatched: 4. CDR3 DNA sequence: TGCGCCAGCTCACCGGGGGGCTCTGGGGCCAACGTCCTGACTTTC. Its translation: CASSPGGSGANVLTF.

The CDR3 protein is CASSFTGTSYNEQFF. CDR3 nucleotide sequence: TGTGCCAGCAGCTTCACCGGGACTTCGTACAATGAGCAGTTCTTC. The genes are TRBV5-6 and TRBJ2-1; possibly TRBD2 for D (6 bases). Trimming cost V 2 bases and J 4 bases, with 13 bases left between them. This CDR3 region has 15 residues. Germline assignment: CDR1 SGHDT and CDR2 YYEEEE.

The rearrangement joins TRBV6-5 to TRBJ2-5, with 11 bases identical to TRBD2. The germline V gene encodes CDR1 MNHEY and CDR2 SVGAGI. Trimming removed 5 bases from V and 10 bases from J; junction bases left unmatched: 12. The CDR3 length is 15 residues. The CDR3 nucleotides read TGTGCCAGCAGTGCTACTAGCGGGAGTGTGAGGGGCCAGTACTTC. Translating it yields CASSATSGSVRGQYF.

The genes are TRBV30 and TRBJ1-5; D ambiguous. The V and J ends lost 3 bases and 4 bases respectively, with 10 bases between them. The CDR3 consists of 13 residues. Germline V lookup: CDR1 GTSNPN, CDR2 SVGIG (reference sequence). The CDR3 sequence is CAWSPKKNQPQHF. The CDR3 DNA reads TGTGCCTGGAGCCCTAAGAAGAATCAGCCCCAGCATTTT.

V is TRBV28 and J is TRBJ1-1; D gene uncertain. The CDR3 extends over 13 amino acids. Germline values: CDR1 MDHEN, CDR2 SYDVKM. Trimming pared 2 bases from V and 1 base from J, leaving 5 bases between. The CDR3 reads CASSLIGNTEAFF. The CDR3 DNA sequence: TGTGCCAGCAGTTTAATTGGGAACACTGAAGCTTTCTTT.

The chain employs TRBV5-1 and TRBJ1-1; unclear D gene. CDR1 and CDR2 (germline): SGHRS, YFSETQ. The V end was cut by 4 bases, the J end by 1 base, with 14 bases between. The CDR3 sequence is 15 residues long. The CDR3 bases are TGCGCCAGCAGCGGGATTTTAGGAGAGAACACTGAAGCTTTCTTT. This encodes CASSGILGENTEAFF.

Points on this clone: The same CDR3 is also encoded by other DNA sequences in this sample. This chain uses TRBV7-2 with TRBJ2-3; D gene uncertain. Between the trimmed V and J ends, which lost 8 bases and 0 bases, there was a span of 9 bases. The CDR3 length is 13 residues. From germline, CDR1 is SGHTA and CDR2 FQGNSA. This CDR3 reads CASRRSSTDTQYF. The CDR3 nucleotides are TGTGCCAGCCGTAGGTCAAGCACAGATACGCAGTATTTT.

The chain employs TRBV6-5 and TRBJ1-1; 7 bases are a match to TRBD1. The CDR3 runs to 14 residues. The V segment lost 7 bases and the J segment 5 bases; nucleotides outside the gene matches: 10. Germline V CDR1 and CDR2: MNHEY, SVGAGI. This CDR3 reads CASTLKQGWTEAFF. CDR3 nucleotide sequence: TGTGCCAGCACCCTTAAACAGGGGTGGACTGAAGCTTTCTTT.

J is TRBJ1-3 and V is TRBV11-2, with D possibly being TRBD1 (5 bases). V dropped 5 bases and J dropped 2 bases, with 13 bases sitting between them. The CDR3 is 15 residues long. The germline V gene encodes CDR1 SGHAT and CDR2 FQNNGV. The CDR3 DNA reads TGTGCCAGCAGCCCCGGGGGTAGTACTGGAAACACCATATATTTT. It encodes CASSPGGSTGNTIYF.

The V call is TRBV6-1, the J call TRBJ2-2, with 7 bases that match TRBD1. This CDR3 region has 15 residues. Germline V gene lookup returns CDR1 MNHNS and CDR2 SASEGT. Unmatched junction bases numbered 8, after V lost 8 bases and J lost 2 bases. CDR3 bases: TGTGCCAGCGGCCAGACAGGGATTAACACCGGGGAGCTGTTTTTT. This translates into CASGQTGINTGELFF.

This chain connects TRBV6-5 to TRBJ2-1; perhaps D is TRBD1 or TRBD2 (5 bases each). V lost 2 bases to trimming and J lost 12 bases, with 20 bases between them. There are 15 residues in the CDR3. From germline, CDR1 is MNHEY and CDR2 SVGAGI. The CDR3 spells CASSYRKKLGERQFF. Written as DNA, the CDR3 is TGTGCCAGCAGTTACAGGAAAAAGCTAGGGGAGAGGCAGTTCTTC.

This chain uses TRBV11-2 with TRBJ1-4, with a weak D call TRBD1 (6 bases). The CDR3 is 14 amino acids. The germline gives CDR1 SGHAT, CDR2 FQNNGV. V lost 1 base, J lost 5 bases, and 8 bases lay in between. Here the CDR3 reads CASSLVGGNEKLFF. CDR3 nucleotide sequence: TGTGCCAGCAGCTTAGTAGGGGGGAATGAAAAACTGTTTTTT.

This sequence joins TRBV18 and TRBJ2-1; 7 bases line up with TRBD2. Looked up from germline, CDR1 is KGHSH and CDR2 is LQKENI. The CDR3 runs to 16 residues. Losses at the gene ends were 1 base for V and 0 bases for J; bases not matched to a gene: 3. CDR3 in amino acids: CASSPRPSGSYNEQFF. The CDR3 DNA sequence: TGTGCCAGCTCACCACGCCCTAGCGGCTCCTACAATGAGCAGTTCTTC.

V and J are TRBV7-9 and TRBJ2-5; no reliable D call. In germline, CDR1 is SEHNR, CDR2 FQNEAQ (reference sequence). Between the trimmed V and J ends, which lost 1 base and 0 bases, there was a span of 15 bases. The CDR3 runs to 17 residues. In nucleotides, the CDR3 is TGTGCCAGCAGCTTAGAAGTATCTGCGGTGTACCAAGAGACCCAGTACTTC. Protein: CASSLEVSAVYQETQYF.